Listed here are 11 T cell receptor beta chains from one sample, sequenced in a study of blood T cell repertoires in COVID-19. The data were produced by immunoSEQ multiplex PCR, yet TCRdb's version contains in-frame clones alone and is incomplete. The repertoire includes roughly 300,000 clones, roughly 85% of them detected once, and approximately 9% sits in the top ten. Material: peripheral blood. The receptors stem from a woman in her forties or fifties who had recovered from COVID-19.

The chain links TRBV7-9 to TRBJ2-5, with D maybe TRBD2 (7 bases). Germline V CDR1 and CDR2: SEHNR, FQNEAQ (reference sequence). The germline V and J ends were trimmed by 4 bases and 6 bases, with 15 bases remaining between them. This CDR3 has 14 residues. CDR3 DNA: TGTGCCAGCAGCTGGGCTCGGGGGGCTAAGACCCAGTACTTC. Translation gives CASSWARGAKTQYF.

The CDR3 nucleotides are TGCGCCAGCAGCCCGACATGGACAGGGGGCACCCATGTCTTTATGAACACTGAAGCTTTCTTT. Its translation is CASSPTWTGGTHVFMNTEAFF. The rearrangement uses TRBV5-1 and TRBJ1-1; TRBD1 agrees at 11 bases. CDR3 length: 21 residues. Germline assignment: CDR1 SGHRS and CDR2 YFSETQ. Losses at the gene ends were 4 bases for V and 0 bases for J; bases not matched to a gene: 20.

V gene TRBV7-6 combines with J gene TRBJ2-3, with no clear D. V lost 5 bases, J lost 2 bases, and 14 bases lay in between. CDR1 is SGHVS and CDR2 is FNYEAQ in the germline V gene. This CDR3 spans 15 amino acids. The CDR3 sequence is CASSEEYLPTDTQYF. The CDR3 region has the DNA TGTGCCAGCAGCGAGGAGTATCTACCCACAGATACGCAGTATTTT.

The chain recombines TRBV29-1 with TRBJ2-1; D may be TRBD1 (6 bases). This CDR3 has 13 residues. Germline V lookup: CDR1 SQVTM, CDR2 ANQGSEA. Trimming shortened V by 8 bases and J by 5 bases, and 16 bases separated the two germline ends. The CDR3 protein is CSSVVQGNNEQFF. Written as DNA, the CDR3 is TGCAGCTCCGTAGTACAGGGCAACAATGAGCAGTTCTTC.

The chain couples TRBV3-1 (or the pseudogene TRBV3-2) to TRBJ2-2, with D possibly being TRBD1 (5 bases). CDR3 size: 14 residues. The V gene lost 2 bases and the J gene lost 2 bases, with 6 bases spanning the gap. Germline V lookup: CDR1 LGHDT, CDR2 YNNKEL (reference sequence). CDR3 amino acids: CASSQRGNTGELFF. For the CDR3, the DNA is TGTGCCAGCAGCCAAAGGGGTAACACCGGGGAGCTGTTTTTT.

V gene TRBV4-2 combines with J gene TRBJ2-5, with 7 nucleotides matching TRBD1. From germline, CDR1 is LGHNA and CDR2 YNFKEQ. This CDR3 has 12 amino acids. Losses at the gene ends were 4 bases for V and 5 bases for J; bases not matched to a gene: 1. In DNA form, the CDR3 reads TGTGCCAGCAGCCGCAGGGGGGAGACCCAGTACTTC. The encoded protein is CASSRRGETQYF.

This chain uses TRBV7-9 with TRBJ1-2; 7 bases map to TRBD1. Germline V gene lookup returns CDR1 SEHNR and CDR2 FQNEAQ (reference sequence). The length of the CDR3 is 13 residues. The ends lost 5 bases at V and 8 bases at J; junction bases unmatched: 8. CDR3 residues: CASSLDRVGGYTF. In DNA, the CDR3 is TGTGCCAGCAGCCTAGACAGGGTTGGCGGCTACACCTTC.

The chain carries TRBV4-3 and TRBJ2-2; 8 bases align to TRBD2. The V gene end was trimmed by 6 bases and the J gene end by 5 bases; junction bases not matched to a gene: 14. The CDR3 extends over 17 amino acids. Germline V gives CDR1 LGHNA, CDR2 YSLEER. CDR3 bases: TGCGCCAGCAGTCCCATGGACCGGACGGGAGGGACCGGGGAGCTGTTTTTT. It encodes CASSPMDRTGGTGELFF.

The chain is built from TRBV9 and TRBJ2-2, with 9 bases identical to TRBD1. Germline CDR1 reads SGDLS; CDR2 reads YYNGEE. The length of the CDR3 is 15 residues. The J segment lost 4 bases and the V segment lost 2 bases, leaving 3 bases of the junction unmatched. CDR3 region: CASSVGQGSTGELFF. The CDR3 DNA is TGTGCCAGCAGCGTGGGACAGGGAAGCACCGGGGAGCTGTTTTTT.

The V call is TRBV19, the J call TRBJ2-2; 8 bases fit TRBD1. V shed 3 bases and J 1 base; nucleotides not matched to a gene: 4. Germline V gene data show CDR1 as LNHDA and CDR2 as SQIVND (reference sequence). CDR3 length: 16 amino acids. CDR3 loop: CASSINGQGNTGELFF. In nucleotides, the CDR3 is TGTGCCAGTAGTATCAACGGACAGGGGAACACCGGGGAGCTGTTTTTT. Together with reference TRBV19 and TRBJ2-2, the CDR3 gives the full variable domain: DGGITQSPKYLFRKEGQNVTLSCEQNLNHDAMYWYRQDPGQGLRLIYYSQIVNDFQKGDIAEGYSVSREKKESFPLTVTSAQKNPTAFYLCASSINGQGNTGELFFGEGSRLTVL.

V usage is TRBV7-3 and J usage is TRBJ2-2; D is unclear. Germline V gene lookup returns CDR1 SGHTA and CDR2 FQGTGA. V lost 7 bases to trimming and J lost 2 bases, with 8 bases between them. The CDR3 covers 13 residues. The CDR3 DNA is TGTGCCAGCACTTGGAGTAACACCGGGGAGCTGTTTTTT. Encoded protein: CASTWSNTGELFF.